This T cell receptor beta chain derives from a study of human T cells and chemical hapten exposure. About the study: All through the approximately 24-week study, the scalp of each patient received diphenylcyclopropenone doses weekly. Patch tests applied 0.01% DPC to the upper back and were scored after 6 days.

The CDR3 totals 19 residues. CDR1 and CDR2 from the germline V gene are LGHNA and YNFKEQ. V lost 0 bases, J lost 4 bases, and 13 bases stayed unmatched. The study used a library that attached unique molecular identifiers to individual cDNA molecules. TCRdb analysed the RACE reads with MiXCR anew, one entry per CDR3 protein. The sample lists 60,000 to 80,000 distinct CDR3 sequences, around 30% seen once, with roughly 10% in the top ten. Time point denoted: patch test 1, 2 weeks after DPC sensitization. Sample treatment: therapeutic diphenylcyclopropenone sensitization with weekly scalp DPC. Blood draws preceded each patch test application. There are a few counts of this clonotype.

The sample here was whole blood, taken in connection with sensitization to the hapten diphenylcyclopropenone (DPC). The receptor's source is a man in his forties with alopecia areata. Some clones in this sample may be carry-over from other donors' samples. The genes are TRBV4-2 and TRBJ2-1; 9 bases are a match to TRBD2. The CDR3 DNA reads TGTGCCAGCAGCCAAGAAGGGAGCGGGGGGCCCCCGGGGTACAATGAGCAGTTCTTC. Translating it yields CASSQEGSGGPPGYNEQFF.